Below are 16 T cell receptor beta chains sequenced from a single sample in a study of OX40 agonist ivuxolimab in advanced cancers. The protocol was immunoSEQ multiplex PCR, while the TCRdb copy is restricted to in-frame clones and leaves out a portion. The data contain tens of thousands of clones, approximately 86% of them singletons. Sequences were derived from CD4+ or CD8+ T cells sorted from blood, sampled in a trial of the OX40 agonist ivuxolimab. Source of these receptors: an adult with an advanced solid tumor such as melanoma, head and neck, liver or kidney cancer.

The chain's CDR3 is CASSSGDRGTYGYTF. The CDR3 region has the DNA TGTGCCAGCAGTTCCGGGGACAGGGGGACCTATGGCTACACCTTC. The chain recombines TRBV6-5 with TRBJ1-2; 11 bases match TRBD1. Germline values: CDR1 MNHEY, CDR2 SVGAGI. The CDR3 length is 15 residues. V shed 4 bases and J 4 bases; nucleotides not matched to a gene: 5.

The V call is TRBV27, the J call TRBJ2-2; TRBD2 is a possible D gene (6 bases). The V gene's germline CDR1 is MNHEY and CDR2 SMNVEV (reference sequence). The V end was cut by 6 bases, the J end by 0 bases, with 14 bases between. CDR3 length: 16 amino acids. The CDR3 region is CASRATGTSNTGELFF. In DNA, the CDR3 is TGTGCCAGCAGAGCAACCGGGACTTCGAACACCGGGGAGCTGTTTTTT.

The chain links TRBV5-1 to TRBJ2-1; TRBD1 agrees at 10 bases. Germline trimming cut 4 bases from V and 3 bases from J; bases unmatched to any gene: 4. The germline gives CDR1 SGHRS, CDR2 YFSETQ. The CDR3 is 15 amino acids. The DNA for the CDR3 is TGCGCCAGCAGCACCGGGACAGGGGACTACAATGAGCAGTTCTTC. Translating it yields CASSTGTGDYNEQFF.

A note on this clone: An end of the junction differs from the germline gene, which may be a read error. V usage is TRBV2 and J usage is TRBJ2-4; the D call may be TRBD1 or TRBD2 (5 bases each). Germline V gene lookup returns CDR1 SNHLY and CDR2 FYNNEI. CDR3 size: 15 residues. CDR3 sequence (DNA): TGTGCCGGCAGGGAGACAGTGCTAGCCAAAAACATTCAGTACTTC. Protein product: CAGRETVLAKNIQYF.

The genes are TRBV6-6 and TRBJ1-1; TRBD1 is a possible D gene (5 bases). CDR1 MNHNY and CDR2 SVGAGI come from the germline V gene (reference sequence). V shed 2 bases and J shed 7 bases, with 11 bases lying between them. The CDR3 covers 13 residues. The CDR3 loop is CASSYDSKSEAFF. The CDR3 nucleotides are TGTGCCAGCAGTTACGACAGTAAGAGTGAAGCTTTCTTT.

J is TRBJ2-5 and V is TRBV7-6; either TRBD1 or TRBD2 may supply D (5 bases each). Germline V gene sequence: CDR1 SGHVS, CDR2 FNYEAQ. V gave up 3 bases and J gave up 2 bases, with 19 bases separating them. CDR3 length equals 17 residues. As DNA, the CDR3 is TGTGCCAGCAGCTTGGCCGGGACGGCCCTCTCACAAGAGACCCAGTACTTC. This sequence encodes CASSLAGTALSQETQYF.

The chain carries TRBV18 and TRBJ2-2; 7 bases are a match to TRBD1. V was pared by 6 bases and J by 3 bases, with 10 bases of the junction left unmatched. CDR1 and CDR2 (germline): KGHSH, LQKENI. This CDR3 region has 16 residues. The CDR3 region is CASSPITGTDTGELFF. The CDR3 region has the DNA TGTGCCAGCTCGCCTATCACCGGGACAGACACCGGGGAGCTGTTTTTT. Full variable domain (remainder filled in from reference TRBV18 and TRBJ2-2): NAGVMQNPRHLVRRRGQEARLRCSPMKGHSHVYWYRQLPEEGLKFMVYLQKENIIDESGMPKERFSAEFPKEGPSILRIQQVVRGDSAAYFCASSPITGTDTGELFFGEGSRLTVL.

The chain employs TRBV11-3 and TRBJ1-1; D ambiguous. The CDR3 is made up of 14 amino acids. Trimming cost V 2 bases and J 3 bases, with 10 bases left between them. CDR1 SGHNT and CDR2 YENEEA come from the germline V gene. The CDR3 nucleotides are TGTGCCAGCAGCTTACGGAGGGTGGACACTGAAGCTTTCTTT. Its translation is CASSLRRVDTEAFF.

The gene calls are TRBV5-4 and TRBJ1-2; possibly TRBD1 for D (5 bases). CDR1 is SGHNT, CDR2 YYREEE, per germline (reference sequence). The germline V and J ends were trimmed by 1 base and 0 bases, with 7 bases remaining between them. This CDR3 region has 14 residues. Here the CDR3 reads CASSLTGTNYGYTF. In DNA form, the CDR3 reads TGTGCCAGCAGCTTGACAGGAACTAACTATGGCTACACCTTC.

As DNA, the CDR3 is TGTGCCAGCAGCTTGAGGGGGCGGGCCTCCTACAATGAGCAGTTCTTC. As protein: CASSLRGRASYNEQFF. This chain uses TRBV7-2 with TRBJ2-1; 7 bases map to TRBD1. The CDR3 covers 16 residues. V lost 3 bases to trimming and J lost 0 bases; unmatched junction nucleotides: 5. Germline values: CDR1 SGHTA, CDR2 FQGNSA.

The rearrangement joins TRBV19 to TRBJ2-4; D possibly corresponds to TRBD1 (6 bases). This CDR3 is built from 18 residues. V was trimmed by 3 bases and J by 0 bases, leaving 18 bases between them. Germline CDR1 LNHDA, CDR2 SQIVND (reference sequence). The CDR3 spells CASSMRSWTDLAKNIQYF. CDR3 nucleotide sequence: TGTGCCAGTAGTATGAGGTCCTGGACAGACTTAGCCAAAAACATTCAGTACTTC.

The J gene is TRBJ1-5, the V gene TRBV5-1; possible D gene TRBD1, 5 bases. This CDR3 contains 15 residues. Germline V gene data show CDR1 as SGHRS and CDR2 as YFSETQ. V dropped 1 base and J dropped 0 bases, with 8 bases sitting between them. CDR3 sequence reads: CASSLTGNSNQPQHF. CDR3 in DNA: TGCGCCAGCAGCTTGACAGGCAATAGCAATCAGCCCCAGCATTTT.

DNA for the CDR3: TGTGCCAGCAGCTTAGGGGGGTTCGCTGGGGCCAACGTCCTGACTTTC. Protein sequence: CASSLGGFAGANVLTF. The chain joins TRBV7-3 to TRBJ2-6; a possible D gene is TRBD2 (6 bases). V gave up 2 bases and J gave up 2 bases, with 10 bases separating them. CDR1 is SGHTA, CDR2 FQGTGA, per germline. This CDR3 spans 16 amino acids.

This chain links TRBV29-1 with TRBJ1-1; TRBD1 aligns across 8 bases. Losses at the gene ends were 7 bases for V and 6 bases for J; bases not matched to a gene: 13. The germline CDR1 and CDR2 sequences are SQVTM and ANQGSEA. The CDR3 consists of 14 residues. The CDR3 region is CSAQPTGETAEAFF. Written as DNA, the CDR3 is TGCAGCGCCCAACCGACAGGGGAAACGGCTGAAGCTTTCTTT.

The chain has TRBV30 and TRBJ1-1; D uncertain. V dropped 2 bases and J dropped 5 bases, with 15 bases sitting between them. Germline-derived CDR1 and CDR2 are GTSNPN and SVGIG (reference sequence). The CDR3 length is 14 residues. CDR3 in DNA: TGTGCCTGGAGTAACTTAGAAGTGGGTACTGAAGCTTTCTTT. It translates to CAWSNLEVGTEAFF.

J is TRBJ2-3 and V is TRBV6-4, with 9 bases identical to TRBD2. V trimming: 4 bases; J trimming: 0 bases; junction bases outside the gene matches: 11. This CDR3 comprises 18 residues. Germline-derived CDR1 and CDR2 are MRHNA and SNTAGT. CDR3 coding DNA: TGTGCCAGCAGTGCTAGGAGTAGCGGGGGAGATAGCACAGATACGCAGTATTTT. This translates into CASSARSSGGDSTDTQYF.